The rows below give T cell receptor beta chains drawn from one sample of a study of T cell responses to AZD1222 COVID-19 vaccine. Produced via immunoSEQ multiplex PCR; TCRdb's table is partial and in-frame only. In the table there are fewer than 120,000 clones, around 89% of which are singletons. The sequencing here drew on peripheral blood, taken on day 0 of AZD1222 vaccination. These receptors all stem from an adult in good health. Both conserved end residues are part of each CDR3. The order of the fields is D gene, clone size, J gene, V gene, CDR3 DNA, CDR3 protein. A D gene is named only where the DNA matches it firmly. A clone size is listed for some rows: how often the clone was seen (once, few, many), or a class if it is expanded.

d_gene: NA
abundance: NA
j_gene: TRBJ2-5
v_gene: TRBV18
CDR3nt: TGTGCCAGCTCACCCCAGGTAGAAGAGACCCAGTACTTC
CDR3aa: CASSPQVEETQYF

d_gene: NA
abundance: once
j_gene: TRBJ1-1
v_gene: TRBV11-2
CDR3nt: TGTGCCAGCAGCCCCGTTGGATGGGGAGGTACTGAAGCTTTCTTT
CDR3aa: CASSPVGWGGTEAFF

d_gene: NA
abundance: NA
j_gene: TRBJ1-2
v_gene: TRBV10-3
CDR3nt: TGTGCCATCAGTGTACTACAGGGTTCAGAAGGCTACACCTTC
CDR3aa: CAISVLQGSEGYTF

d_gene: NA
abundance: NA
j_gene: TRBJ1-1
v_gene: TRBV4-1
CDR3nt: TGCGCCAGCAGCCAAGAACGAAAGGGGGGGATCACTGAAGCTTTCTTT
CDR3aa: CASSQERKGGITEAFF

d_gene: TRBD2
abundance: once
j_gene: TRBJ2-1
v_gene: TRBV6-6
CDR3nt: TGTGCCAGCACTCATAGCGGGGGGTCCTACAATGAGCAGTTCTTC
CDR3aa: CASTHSGGSYNEQFF

d_gene: NA
abundance: NA
j_gene: TRBJ1-2
v_gene: TRBV27
CDR3nt: TGTGCCAGCAGTTTGGGGGGCTCCAATACTAACTATGGCTACACCTTC
CDR3aa: CASSLGGSNTNYGYTF

d_gene: TRBD1
abundance: NA
j_gene: TRBJ1-6
v_gene: TRBV3-1/TRBV3-2
CDR3nt: TGTGCCAGCAGCCTGGGACAGGCGGATTCACCCCTCCACTTT
CDR3aa: CASSLGQADSPLHF

d_gene: TRBD2
abundance: NA
j_gene: TRBJ2-1
v_gene: TRBV6-1
CDR3nt: TGTGCCAGCAGTGGGTTAGCGGGCGCCTCCTACAATGAGCAGTTCTTC
CDR3aa: CASSGLAGASYNEQFF

d_gene: NA
abundance: NA
j_gene: TRBJ2-5
v_gene: TRBV10-2
CDR3nt: TGCGCCAGCAACATAATTGGGGCTGGGGAGACCCAGTACTTC
CDR3aa: CASNIIGAGETQYF

d_gene: NA
abundance: NA
j_gene: TRBJ1-1
v_gene: TRBV27
CDR3nt: TGTGCCAGCAGTCGACTTAAGGACCTGAACACTGAAGCTTTCTTT
CDR3aa: CASSRLKDLNTEAFF

d_gene: TRBD1
abundance: NA
j_gene: TRBJ2-2
v_gene: TRBV7-9
CDR3nt: TGTGCCAGCAGCTTTGGAGGGGACAGGCTCCCCCTGAACACCGGGGAGCTGTTTTTT
CDR3aa: CASSFGGDRLPLNTGELFF

d_gene: TRBD1
abundance: NA
j_gene: TRBJ1-2
v_gene: TRBV3-1/TRBV3-2
CDR3nt: TGTGCCAGCAGCCAGACCTCGACAGGGAAGTCGGGTGGCTACACCTTC
CDR3aa: CASSQTSTGKSGGYTF

d_gene: NA
abundance: NA
j_gene: TRBJ2-2
v_gene: TRBV5-1
CDR3nt: TGCGCCAGCAGCAACTCACAGGGCCCCACCGGGGAGCTGTTTTTT
CDR3aa: CASSNSQGPTGELFF

d_gene: TRBD1
abundance: NA
j_gene: TRBJ1-3
v_gene: TRBV9
CDR3nt: TGTGCCAGCAGCGGGAGACAGGGGACAGCCTCTGGAAACACCATATATTTT
CDR3aa: CASSGRQGTASGNTIYF

d_gene: NA
abundance: NA
j_gene: TRBJ1-6
v_gene: TRBV12-3/TRBV12-4
CDR3nt: TGTGCCAGCGGCGCGACTCAGAATTCACCCCTCCACTTT
CDR3aa: CASGATQNSPLHF

d_gene: NA
abundance: once
j_gene: TRBJ1-5
v_gene: TRBV15
CDR3nt: TGTGCCACCAGCAGAGACGGGAAGGAACAGCCCCAGCATTTT
CDR3aa: CATSRDGKEQPQHF

d_gene: NA
abundance: NA
j_gene: TRBJ2-5
v_gene: TRBV29-1
CDR3nt: TGCAGCGTTGAAGAAGGCAGCCAAGAGACCCAGTACTTC
CDR3aa: CSVEEGSQETQYF

d_gene: TRBD1
abundance: NA
j_gene: TRBJ2-7
v_gene: TRBV5-1
CDR3nt: TGCGCCAGCAGCCTTCTTCCAGGGGGTCCCTACGAGCAGTACTTC
CDR3aa: CASSLLPGGPYEQYF

d_gene: TRBD1
abundance: medium-sized
j_gene: TRBJ2-1
v_gene: TRBV29-1
CDR3nt: TGCAGCGTGGGACAGGGGAATGAGCAGTTCTTC
CDR3aa: CSVGQGNEQFF

d_gene: TRBD2
abundance: NA
j_gene: TRBJ2-1
v_gene: TRBV6-2/TRBV6-3
CDR3nt: TGTGCCAGCAGCCAGCCCACTAGCGGGAGTTACAATGAGCAGTTCTTC
CDR3aa: CASSQPTSGSYNEQFF

d_gene: NA
abundance: NA
j_gene: TRBJ2-3
v_gene: TRBV29-1
CDR3nt: TGCAGCGTTGGTTTCAGGGAAAAGGCAGATACGCAGTATTTT
CDR3aa: CSVGFREKADTQYF

d_gene: NA
abundance: NA
j_gene: TRBJ1-1
v_gene: TRBV29-1
CDR3nt: TGCAGCGTCCGCCGACTGATAAACACTGAAGCTTTCTTT
CDR3aa: CSVRRLINTEAFF

d_gene: NA
abundance: NA
j_gene: TRBJ1-3
v_gene: TRBV6-5
CDR3nt: TGTGCCAGCAGTCTCTACACGAGCTCTGGAAACACCATATATTTT
CDR3aa: CASSLYTSSGNTIYF

d_gene: NA
abundance: NA
j_gene: TRBJ1-1
v_gene: TRBV3-1/TRBV3-2
CDR3nt: TGTGCCAGCAGCCAAGCGACGCAGGGGCACACTGAAGCTTTCTTT
CDR3aa: CASSQATQGHTEAFF

d_gene: NA
abundance: NA
j_gene: TRBJ1-2
v_gene: TRBV3-1/TRBV3-2
CDR3nt: TGTGCCAGCAGCCAAACAAGAGGCTACACCTTC
CDR3aa: CASSQTRGYTF

d_gene: TRBD1
abundance: NA
j_gene: TRBJ1-1
v_gene: TRBV6-5
CDR3nt: TGTGCCAGCAGCAGGGACAGCGCTATGAACACTGAAGCTTTCTTT
CDR3aa: CASSRDSAMNTEAFF

d_gene: NA
abundance: NA
j_gene: TRBJ2-5
v_gene: TRBV10-3
CDR3nt: TGTGCCATCAGTGAGTCGACATCAGGGGAACGGACCCAGTACTTC
CDR3aa: CAISESTSGERTQYF

d_gene: TRBD1
abundance: once
j_gene: TRBJ1-2
v_gene: TRBV19
CDR3nt: TGTGCCAGTAGTATGGGACAGGGGGCTTTCTATGGCTACACCTTC
CDR3aa: CASSMGQGAFYGYTF

d_gene: NA
abundance: NA
j_gene: TRBJ2-7
v_gene: TRBV5-4
CDR3nt: TGTGCCAGCGGCCCCGATCCTGGCTCCTACGAGCAGTACTTC
CDR3aa: CASGPDPGSYEQYF

d_gene: TRBD1
abundance: NA
j_gene: TRBJ1-4
v_gene: TRBV18
CDR3nt: TGTGCCAGCTCACCAATACAGGGGGCAACTAATGAAAAACTGTTTTTT
CDR3aa: CASSPIQGATNEKLFF

d_gene: NA
abundance: NA
j_gene: TRBJ1-5
v_gene: TRBV2
CDR3nt: TGTGCCAGCAGTGTTCGCCAAGTCAATCAGCCCCAGCATTTT
CDR3aa: CASSVRQVNQPQHF

d_gene: TRBD2
abundance: NA
j_gene: TRBJ2-7
v_gene: TRBV11-2
CDR3nt: TGTGCCAGCAGCTTAGGCGGGGGCTACGAGCAGTACTTC
CDR3aa: CASSLGGGYEQYF

d_gene: NA
abundance: NA
j_gene: TRBJ1-2
v_gene: TRBV5-1
CDR3nt: TGCGCCAGCAGCAAAAATGGGGGCCAGTTTGGCTACACCTTC
CDR3aa: CASSKNGGQFGYTF

d_gene: TRBD2
abundance: once
j_gene: TRBJ2-1
v_gene: TRBV11-2
CDR3nt: TGTGCCAGCAGTACCCTGGGACTAGCGGGAGGAGGGGATGAGCAGTTCTTC
CDR3aa: CASSTLGLAGGGDEQFF

d_gene: NA
abundance: NA
j_gene: TRBJ1-1
v_gene: TRBV30
CDR3nt: TGTGCCTGGAGTACTTCCGGGATTAGGGGGATGAACACTGAAGCTTTCTTT
CDR3aa: CAWSTSGIRGMNTEAFF

d_gene: TRBD1
abundance: NA
j_gene: TRBJ1-6
v_gene: TRBV10-2
CDR3nt: TGCGCCAGCAGTGACTCCGGGACAGGCTATAATTCACCCCTCCACTTT
CDR3aa: CASSDSGTGYNSPLHF

d_gene: TRBD1
abundance: NA
j_gene: TRBJ1-1
v_gene: TRBV5-4
CDR3nt: TGTGCCAGCAGTTCTGACAGGGTGGGTGAGTCCACTGAAGCTTTCTTT
CDR3aa: CASSSDRVGESTEAFF

d_gene: TRBD1
abundance: NA
j_gene: TRBJ1-2
v_gene: TRBV24-1
CDR3nt: TGTGCCACCAGTGATCCCTCCGGGACAGGTCTTAGCTACACCTTC
CDR3aa: CATSDPSGTGLSYTF

d_gene: NA
abundance: NA
j_gene: TRBJ2-2
v_gene: TRBV5-5
CDR3nt: TGTGCCAGCAGCTTGGGTCCCGCAGCGAACACCGGGGAGCTGTTTTTT
CDR3aa: CASSLGPAANTGELFF

d_gene: NA
abundance: once
j_gene: TRBJ1-1
v_gene: TRBV7-8
CDR3nt: TGTGCCAGCAGCTATCAGCGCATGAACACTGAAGCTTTCTTT
CDR3aa: CASSYQRMNTEAFF

d_gene: NA
abundance: NA
j_gene: TRBJ2-3
v_gene: TRBV11-2
CDR3nt: TGTGCCAGCAGCTTATCGACAGTTACAGATACGCAGTATTTT
CDR3aa: CASSLSTVTDTQYF

d_gene: NA
abundance: NA
j_gene: TRBJ1-1
v_gene: TRBV29-1
CDR3nt: TGCAGCGTTTCTGTCACAGGTATGAACACTGAAGCTTTCTTT
CDR3aa: CSVSVTGMNTEAFF

d_gene: TRBD1
abundance: NA
j_gene: TRBJ2-7
v_gene: TRBV5-4
CDR3nt: TGTGCCAGCAGCTTGGGACGGGGACAGGGGTTCTACGAGCAGTACTTC
CDR3aa: CASSLGRGQGFYEQYF

d_gene: TRBD1
abundance: few
j_gene: TRBJ1-1
v_gene: TRBV19
CDR3nt: TGTGCCAGTAGTGGGACAGCGCCCCAGAGAATGAACACTGAAGCTTTCTTT
CDR3aa: CASSGTAPQRMNTEAFF

d_gene: NA
abundance: NA
j_gene: TRBJ1-1
v_gene: TRBV7-9
CDR3nt: TGTGCCAGCAGCCCTGGGCCCACTCCGAACACTGAAGCTTTCTTT
CDR3aa: CASSPGPTPNTEAFF

d_gene: TRBD1
abundance: NA
j_gene: TRBJ1-6
v_gene: TRBV6-5
CDR3nt: TGTGCCAGCAGCCGGACAGGGGACTATAATTCACCCCTCCACTTT
CDR3aa: CASSRTGDYNSPLHF

d_gene: NA
abundance: NA
j_gene: TRBJ1-3
v_gene: TRBV7-6
CDR3nt: TGTGCCAGCAGCTTGGGTACGGCGCAAGCTTCTGGAAACACCATATATTTT
CDR3aa: CASSLGTAQASGNTIYF

d_gene: NA
abundance: NA
j_gene: TRBJ1-1
v_gene: TRBV12-5
CDR3nt: TGTGCTAGTGGTTTGGGGAATTTAGGAGCTTTCTTT
CDR3aa: CASGLGNLGAFF